This is a list of T cell receptor beta chains from one sample in a study of lymphopenia after photon versus proton radiotherapy. Repertoires were generated with immunoSEQ multiplex PCR, while TCRdb's copy carries only in-frame clones and drops some. The table records 70,000 to 95,000 clones, around 82% of them present only once. The sample was peripheral blood, taken from a patient treated with proton-based radiotherapy. The receptors come from a man in his 60s with pancreatic cancer. CDR3s include the opening cysteine and the closing phenylalanine or tryptophan. D genes are given only for firm matches. Expanded clones are given a class, and other clones once, few, many or no size at all.

d_gene,abundance,j_gene,v_gene,CDR3aa,CDR3nt
TRBD2,once,TRBJ2-2,TRBV5-1,CASSLLTSGRSVGELFF,TGCGCCAGCAGCCTACTGACTAGCGGGAGAAGTGTCGGGGAGCTGTTTTTT
NA,NA,TRBJ2-3,TRBV7-9,CASSSYRGTDTQYF,TGTGCCAGCAGCTCCTATCGAGGCACAGATACGCAGTATTTT
NA,NA,TRBJ1-3,TRBV19,CASSIFAGTGNTIYF,TGTGCCAGTAGTATCTTCGCGGGAACTGGAAACACCATATATTTT
TRBD2,NA,TRBJ2-7,TRBV7-8,CASSLLAGAREQYF,TGTGCCAGCAGCTTACTAGCGGGAGCACGCGAGCAGTACTTC
NA,NA,TRBJ2-7,TRBV6-6,CASRDTNSYEQYF,TGTGCCAGCAGAGACACAAACTCCTACGAGCAGTACTTC
NA,NA,TRBJ2-7,TRBV18,CASSPRRGEQYF,TGTGCCAGCTCACCTCGTCGTGGCGAGCAGTACTTC
TRBD2,NA,TRBJ2-1,TRBV19,CASSIVAGGSTTQFF,TGTGCCAGTAGTATCGTAGCGGGAGGGTCTACGACGCAGTTCTTC
TRBD1,NA,TRBJ1-3,TRBV7-8,CASSPGGTGPSGNTIYF,TGTGCCAGCAGCCCGGGGGGGACAGGGCCCTCTGGAAACACCATATATTTT
NA,NA,TRBJ2-1,TRBV5-5,CASSLDIDNEQFF,TGTGCCAGCAGCTTGGACATCGACAATGAGCAGTTCTTC
NA,NA,TRBJ2-7,TRBV7-9,CASSLGVTYEQYF,TGTGCCAGCAGCTTAGGCGTGACCTACGAGCAGTACTTC
NA,few,TRBJ2-7,TRBV19,CASSISGVEQYF,TGTGCCAGTAGTATATCCGGGGTCGAGCAGTACTTC
NA,NA,TRBJ1-1,TRBV30,CAWSVNGMNTEAFF,TGTGCCTGGAGTGTCAATGGAATGAACACTGAAGCTTTCTTT
TRBD2,NA,TRBJ2-1,TRBV4-2,CASSPTTSGSYNEQFF,TGTGCCAGCAGCCCAACTACTAGCGGCTCCTACAATGAGCAGTTCTTC
NA,NA,TRBJ2-7,TRBV5-4,CASSLPGTPGHEQYF,TGTGCCAGCAGCCTCCCCGGGACCCCGGGCCACGAGCAGTACTTC
NA,NA,TRBJ1-5,TRBV28,CASSFPGHLNQPQHF,TGTGCCAGCAGTTTCCCAGGGCATCTAAATCAGCCCCAGCATTTT
NA,NA,TRBJ1-1,TRBV5-4,CASSPPLGQNTEAFF,TGTGCCAGCAGCCCTCCGCTGGGCCAGAACACTGAAGCTTTCTTT
NA,many,TRBJ1-2,TRBV6-1,CASSDQNNYGYTF,TGTGCCAGCAGTGATCAAAATAACTATGGCTACACCTTC
NA,NA,TRBJ2-3,TRBV27,CASSSSPIGSSTDTQYF,TGTGCCAGCAGTTCGTCCCCCATAGGATCTAGCACAGATACGCAGTATTTT
NA,once,TRBJ2-7,TRBV25-1,CASSGPSHGTSSYEQYF,TGTGCCAGCAGTGGACCGTCTCATGGTACTAGCTCCTACGAGCAGTACTTC
NA,NA,TRBJ1-4,TRBV30,CAWSGQINEKLFF,TGTGCCTGGAGTGGACAAATTAATGAAAAACTGTTTTTT
NA,NA,TRBJ2-6,TRBV10-2,CASSETGPSSGANVLTF,TGCGCCAGCAGTGAGACAGGCCCTAGCTCTGGGGCCAACGTCCTGACTTTC
NA,NA,TRBJ2-6,TRBV28,CASSPGGVSGANVLTF,TGTGCCAGCAGTCCCGGTGGAGTCTCTGGGGCCAACGTCCTGACTTTC
NA,NA,TRBJ2-1,TRBV16,CASSPQNHEQFF,TGTGCCAGCAGCCCACAGAATCATGAGCAGTTCTTC
NA,NA,TRBJ1-1,TRBV18,CASSPGLTRDTEAFF,TGTGCCAGCTCACCCGGACTTACACGGGACACTGAAGCTTTCTTT
NA,NA,TRBJ1-2,TRBV5-1,CASSLGGTGNIGYTF,TGCGCCAGCAGCTTGGGAGGGACCGGCAATATTGGCTACACCTTC
NA,NA,TRBJ1-2,TRBV2,CASSLQLSGGYTF,TGTGCCAGCAGTTTACAGTTGTCGGGCGGCTACACCTTC
TRBD1,NA,TRBJ1-1,TRBV28,CASSLPTGEFAEAFF,TGTGCCAGCAGTCTTCCAACAGGGGAATTCGCTGAAGCTTTCTTT
NA,NA,TRBJ1-6,TRBV6-5,CASRPSGYNSPLHF,TGTGCCAGCCGGCCCTCAGGTTATAATTCACCCCTCCACTTT
NA,NA,TRBJ2-3,TRBV27,CASTGGAHFNTQYF,TGTGCCAGCACCGGGGGAGCCCACTTTAATACGCAGTATTTT
TRBD1,once,TRBJ1-2,TRBV19,CASSMTGVQGYTF,TGTGCCAGTAGCATGACAGGGGTGCAGGGCTACACCTTC
NA,NA,TRBJ2-7,TRBV28,CASSPPAEEKQYF,TGTGCCAGCAGCCCCCCGGCTGAGGAAAAGCAGTACTTC
TRBD2,NA,TRBJ2-1,TRBV10-3,CAISDVAGGTEQFF,TGTGCCATCAGTGACGTTGCGGGAGGTACCGAGCAGTTCTTC
NA,NA,TRBJ2-1,TRBV9,CASSVGWQYEQFF,TGTGCCAGCAGCGTAGGGTGGCAGTACGAGCAGTTCTTC
TRBD2,NA,TRBJ2-1,TRBV5-1,CASSLRTSGNNEQFF,TGCGCCAGCAGCTTGAGGACTAGCGGCAACAATGAGCAGTTCTTC
TRBD2,NA,TRBJ2-3,TRBV7-9,CASSLASGPEGVTDTQYF,TGTGCCAGCAGCTTGGCTAGCGGGCCGGAGGGAGTGACAGATACGCAGTATTTT
NA,once,TRBJ2-7,TRBV2,CASSESGRVTPYEQYF,TGTGCCAGCAGTGAAAGCGGCAGGGTCACTCCCTACGAGCAGTACTTC
NA,NA,TRBJ2-2,TRBV7-9,CASSLLTGNTGELFF,TGTGCCAGCAGCTTACTCACGGGGAACACCGGGGAGCTGTTTTTT
NA,NA,TRBJ1-1,TRBV15,CATSHLFGDTEAFF,TGTGCCACCAGTCATCTCTTCGGGGACACTGAAGCTTTCTTT
TRBD1,few,TRBJ1-5,TRBV15,CATSPGTGYQPQHF,TGTGCCACCAGCCCCGGGACAGGGTATCAGCCCCAGCATTTT
TRBD1,few,TRBJ1-4,TRBV19,CASRPRGTGNEKLFF,TGTGCCAGTAGACCAAGGGGGACAGGAAATGAAAAACTGTTTTTT
NA,NA,TRBJ2-7,TRBV2,CASSLLWGKDEQYF,TGTGCCAGCAGTCTGTTGTGGGGCAAGGACGAGCAGTACTTC
NA,NA,TRBJ2-7,TRBV7-2,CASSLASSTYYEQYF,TGTGCCAGCAGCTTAGCTTCTAGCACTTACTACGAGCAGTACTTC
TRBD1,NA,TRBJ1-1,TRBV7-9,CASSGTRDRGTEAFF,TGTGCCAGCAGCGGCACCCGGGACAGGGGCACTGAAGCTTTCTTT
NA,NA,TRBJ2-7,TRBV29-1,CSVAPDERQAYEQYF,TGCAGCGTTGCCCCGGATGAACGGCAGGCCTACGAGCAGTACTTC
NA,NA,TRBJ1-2,TRBV7-2,CASSFLYGYTF,TGTGCCAGCAGCTTCCTATACGGCTACACCTTC